This T cell receptor beta chain emerged from a study of blood T cell repertoires in COVID-19. In the study overall: The United States, Italy and Spain were the sources of the acute and convalescent COVID-19 samples. The cDNA or gDNA used as material had been derived from T cells, B-cell-depleted T cells, or PBMCs.

The CDR3 is 19 amino acids. V shed 6 bases, J shed 0 bases, and the junction held 16 bases outside the gene matches. Germline V gene lookup returns CDR1 GTSNPN and CDR2 SVGIG (reference sequence). Per the authors' pipeline: Reference gene primer amplification gave estimated nucleated cell counts. Using immunoSEQ multiplex PCR, the repertoire was profiled, and TCRdb retains in-frame clones only, with some absent. V, J and clone size derive from that table, while D and trimming were established from the DNA sequence. The data contain approximately 150,000 clones, approximately 84% of them seen just once; the ten biggest clones take up 4.5% to 5.5%.

The TCR sequence derives from a human donor in a cohort sampled during active COVID-19. The gene calls are TRBV30 and TRBJ2-2; 10 bases are shared with TRBD1. The sequencing input was peripheral blood. CDR3 region: CACPYTPGQGRPNTGELFF. CDR3 nucleotide sequence: TGTGCCTGCCCCTACACCCCGGGACAGGGGCGACCGAACACCGGGGAGCTGTTTTTT.